A single TCR beta chain is shown here with its context. Its antigen is currently unknown. The sample originates from a study of PD-1 blockade in classical Hodgkin lymphoma. Time point in this sample: cycle 4 day 1 (C4D1), after less than seven weeks of nivolumab. Brentuximab vedotin exposure varied, and every patient relapsed after autologous stem cell transplantation. Complete response, partial response or progressive disease constituted the best response categories observed. Some clones are missing from TCRdb's copy, which holds only in-frame ones; the method was immunoSEQ multiplex PCR. The sample holds approximately 44,000 clones, 69% seen once. CDR1 and CDR2 (germline): SGDLS, YYNGEE. CDR3 length: 15 residues. V was shortened by 0 bases and J by 1 base, with 8 bases between the two germline ends. Findings and caveats of the study: Those achieving complete response showed baseline diversity like newly diagnosed patients.

V gene TRBV9 combines with J gene TRBJ1-5; weak D call: TRBD1 (5 bases). The receptor was derived from a human donor with classical Hodgkin lymphoma. The starting material was peripheral blood mononuclear cells (PBMCs), obtained before the fourth cycle of nivolumab. In DNA form, the CDR3 reads TGTGCCAGCAGCGTAGGGGGGGTAAGCAATCAGCCCCAGCATTTT. This gives the protein CASSVGGVSNQPQHF.